This passage covers 30 T cell receptor beta chains from one sample sequenced in a study of blood T cell repertoires in COVID-19. Profiling relied on immunoSEQ multiplex PCR, and the TCRdb table lists in-frame clones only, not all of them. This repertoire shows fewer than 300,000 clones, 65% to 90% found once; its top ten account for around a tenth. Specimen: peripheral blood. These TCRs come from a man aged 50 to 60 with COVID-19, enrolled during active disease.

The chain joins TRBV7-8 to TRBJ2-7, with D perhaps TRBD2 (5 bases). V dropped 4 bases and J dropped 0 bases, with 10 bases sitting between them. The CDR3 is 14 residues long. Germline V lookup: CDR1 SGHVS, CDR2 FQNEAQ. CDR3 nucleotides: TGTGCCAGCAGCTACCAGCGGATCTCCTACGAGCAGTACTTC. Protein product: CASSYQRISYEQYF.

The chain links TRBV29-1 to TRBJ2-1; 9 bases line up with TRBD2. This CDR3 is built from 14 residues. CDR1 is SQVTM, CDR2 ANQGSEA, per germline. Trimming took 3 bases from V and 7 from J; bases not matched to a gene: 7. CDR3 DNA sequence: TGCAGCGTTGAGCGTCGGCTAGCGGGAAATGAGCAGTTCTTC. Its translation is CSVERRLAGNEQFF.

This clone appeared a single time. V is TRBV19 and J is TRBJ1-5; TRBD1 agrees at 10 bases. CDR1 LNHDA and CDR2 SQIVND come from the germline V gene (reference sequence). V gave up 9 bases and J gave up 5 bases; unmatched junction bases: 4. The CDR3 is made up of 13 amino acids. CDR3 in amino acids: CASAGTGDQPQHF. CDR3 in DNA: TGTGCCAGCGCCGGGACAGGGGATCAGCCCCAGCATTTT.

The chain recombines TRBV29-1 with TRBJ1-2, with D maybe TRBD1 (5 bases). The CDR3 is 11 residues long. Trimming took 6 bases from V and 2 from J, leaving 7 bases between them. Germline V gives CDR1 SQVTM, CDR2 ANQGSEA. The CDR3 nucleotides are TGCAGCGTGGGGGGGAACTATGGCTACACCTTC. Encoded protein: CSVGGNYGYTF.

V usage is TRBV29-1 and J usage is TRBJ1-4, with D perhaps matching TRBD1 (6 bases). Germline V gene sequence: CDR1 SQVTM, CDR2 ANQGSEA. The CDR3 spans 12 residues. The V gene lost 7 bases and the J gene lost 6 bases, with 12 bases spanning the gap. The CDR3 DNA is TGCAGCGCCGGGACATCGCATGAAAAACTGTTTTTT. Amino acids: CSAGTSHEKLFF. Complete variable domain (other parts from reference TRBV29-1 and TRBJ1-4): SAVISQKPSRDICQRGTSLTIQCQVDSQVTMMFWYRQQPGQSLTLIATANQGSEATYESGFVIDKFPISRPNLTFSTLTVSNMSPEDSSIYLCSAGTSHEKLFFGSGTQLSVL.

J is TRBJ1-1 and V is TRBV18; 7 bases map to TRBD1. The CDR3 is made up of 14 amino acids. Germline-derived CDR1 and CDR2 are KGHSH and LQKENI. The V gene end was trimmed by 6 bases and the J gene end by 2 bases; junction bases not matched to a gene: 6. DNA of the CDR3: TGTGCCAGCTCGCAGGGACAGACTAACACTGAAGCTTTCTTT. This codes for CASSQGQTNTEAFF. Complete variable domain (other parts from reference TRBV18 and TRBJ1-1): NAGVMQNPRHLVRRRGQEARLRCSPMKGHSHVYWYRQLPEEGLKFMVYLQKENIIDESGMPKERFSAEFPKEGPSILRIQQVVRGDSAAYFCASSQGQTNTEAFFGQGTRLTVV.

The rearrangement links TRBV18 to TRBJ1-1, with D perhaps TRBD1 (5 bases). Germline lookup yields CDR1 KGHSH and CDR2 LQKENI. Trimming removed 5 bases from V and 0 bases from J, with 13 bases in between. The CDR3 runs 15 residues. The CDR3, as DNA: TGTGCCAGCTCATACCTGACAGATATGAACACTGAAGCTTTCTTT. Translated: CASSYLTDMNTEAFF.

This sequence joins TRBV4-2 and TRBJ2-3; 10 bases fit TRBD1. This CDR3 has 17 amino acids. The V gene's germline CDR1 is LGHNA and CDR2 YNFKEQ. Unmatched junction bases numbered 8, after V lost 1 base and J lost 4 bases. In DNA, the CDR3 is TGTGCCAGCAGCCAAGGACTTGGACAGGGGGAACCAGATACGCAGTATTTT. This translates into CASSQGLGQGEPDTQYF.

Only one count was recorded for this clone. The chain recombines TRBV7-8 with TRBJ2-1, with 10 bases aligning to TRBD2. CDR3 size: 17 residues. CDR1 is SGHVS and CDR2 is FQNEAQ in the germline V gene. Trimming removed 3 bases from V and 0 bases from J; junction bases left unmatched: 5. The CDR3 sequence is CASSLLAGESSYNEQFF. CDR3 DNA: TGTGCCAGCAGCTTGCTAGCGGGAGAGAGCTCCTACAATGAGCAGTTCTTC. The whole variable domain, filled in from reference TRBV7-8 and TRBJ2-1, reads GAGVSQSPRYKVAKRGQDVALRCDPISGHVSLFWYQQALGQGPEFLTYFQNEAQLDKSGLPSDRFFAERPEGSVSTLKIQRTQQEDSAVYLCASSLLAGESSYNEQFFGPGTRLTVL.

This clone was counted only a few times. This rearrangement joins TRBV21-1 to TRBJ1-2; the D call TRBD1 from the table was never checked on the DNA. TRBV21-1 corresponds to a pseudogene. This CDR3 has 17 amino acids. The CDR3 bases are TGTGCCAGCAGCAAAGTAGGGTGTGGCAGGGGGTACTATGGCTACACCTTC. Protein: CASSKVGCGRGYYGYTF.

This clone was seen just once. This chain joins TRBV28 and TRBJ1-2; TRBD1 agrees at 7 bases. The length of the CDR3 is 15 residues. V shed 6 bases and J 6 bases; nucleotides not matched to a gene: 13. The germline CDR1 and CDR2 sequences are MDHEN and SYDVKM. The CDR3, as DNA: TGTGCCAGCAGCACAGGGTACAGGGGCTTTGATGGCTACACCTTC. This sequence encodes CASSTGYRGFDGYTF.

The rearrangement uses TRBV7-3 and TRBJ2-1; maybe TRBD1 (6 bases). V gave up 5 bases and J gave up 2 bases, with 16 bases separating them. The CDR3 is 16 residues long. The V gene's germline CDR1 is SGHTA and CDR2 FQGTGA. CDR3 sequence: CASSPNRVGTYNEQFF. DNA of the CDR3: TGTGCCAGCAGCCCAAACAGGGTAGGAACCTACAATGAGCAGTTCTTC.

This clone was seen just once. V usage is TRBV19 and J usage is TRBJ2-7; 8 nucleotides agree with TRBD2. The V segment lost 5 bases and the J segment 6 bases; nucleotides outside the gene matches: 15. CDR1 and CDR2 from the germline V gene are LNHDA and SQIVND (reference sequence). CDR3 length equals 16 residues. CDR3 sequence (DNA): TGTGCCAGTAGTCAGTATGGGGGAGCGGGAGAAGCCGAGCAGTACTTC. Translated, it gives CASSQYGGAGEAEQYF.

The chain has TRBV15 and TRBJ2-5; D perhaps matches TRBD1 (5 bases). Germline V lookup: CDR1 LNHNV, CDR2 YYDKDF (reference sequence). There are 16 residues in the CDR3. The ends were cut back, 3 bases at V and 4 bases at J, with 18 bases in the middle. The CDR3 coding sequence is TGTGCCACCAGCAGGGCTACCGGACAAATAAGAGAGACCCAGTACTTC. This sequence encodes CATSRATGQIRETQYF.

The CDR3 DNA follows: TGTGCCAGCAGCAACAAGTTAGTCGCAAAAATAGCCAAAAACATTCAGTACTTC. Translation gives CASSNKLVAKIAKNIQYF. The chain recombines TRBV21-1 with TRBJ2-4; the D call in the table, TRBD2, was not verified against the DNA. TRBV21-1 has pseudogene status. There are 18 residues in the CDR3.

The chain links TRBV5-4 to TRBJ2-3, with D tentatively TRBD2 (5 bases). V gave up 4 bases and J gave up 0 bases, with 18 bases separating them. The CDR3 runs 17 residues. From germline, CDR1 is SGHNT and CDR2 YYREEE (reference sequence). The CDR3 nucleotides read TGTGCCAGCAGCCCCGGCGGTGCGGGTGAGAGCACAGATACGCAGTATTTT. This codes for CASSPGGAGESTDTQYF.

V and J are TRBV30 and TRBJ2-1; 13 positions match TRBD2. The V segment lost 5 bases and the J segment 9 bases; nucleotides outside the gene matches: 10. Germline CDR1 is GTSNPN and CDR2 is SVGIG (reference sequence). This CDR3 has 15 amino acids. This CDR3 reads CAWDKGLAGPSEQFF. Written as DNA, the CDR3 is TGTGCCTGGGATAAGGGACTAGCGGGACCAAGTGAGCAGTTCTTC.

Only a few counts were recorded for this clone. Other DNA sequences in the sample encode the same CDR3. V and J are TRBV6-1 and TRBJ2-1; 13 nucleotides agree with TRBD2. With 4 bases clipped from V and 1 base from J, the junction kept 7 bases outside the gene matches. The germline gives CDR1 MNHNS, CDR2 SASEGT. The CDR3 runs 18 residues. The CDR3 DNA is TGTGCCAGCAGTGGTCGGACTAGCGGGAGTTGGTCCTACAATGAGCAGTTCTTC. The encoded protein is CASSGRTSGSWSYNEQFF.

The rearrangement links TRBV4-3 to TRBJ1-3; no definite D call. V was shortened by 1 base and J by 0 bases, with 10 bases between the two germline ends. The germline V gene encodes CDR1 LGHNA and CDR2 YSLEER. The CDR3 totals 16 residues. The CDR3, as DNA: TGCGCCAGCAGCCAAGCGGGTCAACTCTCTGGAAACACCATATATTTT. It translates to CASSQAGQLSGNTIYF.

Of note for this clone: Other DNA sequences in the same sample also yield this CDR3. The rearrangement joins TRBV19 to TRBJ2-7; 10 bases are a match to TRBD1. The V gene end was trimmed by 5 bases and the J gene end by 1 base; junction bases not matched to a gene: 5. The CDR3 contains 15 residues. The germline CDR1 and CDR2 sequences are LNHDA and SQIVND (reference sequence). DNA for the CDR3: TGTGCCAGTAGTGACCGGGACAGGGGTTCCTACGAGCAGTACTTC. Translated, it gives CASSDRDRGSYEQYF.

The chain recombines TRBV5-5 with TRBJ2-5; a weak D match, TRBD2 (6 bases). The germline V gene encodes CDR1 SGHKS and CDR2 YYEKEE (reference sequence). The CDR3 is made up of 15 amino acids. Trimming stripped 0 bases from V and 5 bases from J, with 14 bases between. For the CDR3, the DNA is TGTGCCAGCAGCTTGGTCTGGTGGGGAGGTGAGACCCAGTACTTC. It codes for CASSLVWWGGETQYF.

This clone was found once. The V call is TRBV27, the J call TRBJ2-2; D unresolved. The CDR3 extends over 17 amino acids. Trimming removed 6 bases at V and 0 bases at J, with 17 bases between. CDR1 and CDR2 from the germline V gene are MNHEY and SMNVEV (reference sequence). CDR3 sequence: CASSFLPLAANTGELFF. In nucleotides, the CDR3 is TGTGCCAGCAGCTTTTTACCCCTCGCGGCGAACACCGGGGAGCTGTTTTTT.

This clone has a single count. This chain joins TRBV2 and TRBJ1-5; D might be TRBD1 (6 bases). From germline, CDR1 is SNHLY and CDR2 FYNNEI. CDR3 length: 15 residues. V lost 6 bases to trimming and J lost 1 base, with 13 bases between them. The CDR3 sequence: CASSVGGPSNQPQHF. The DNA of the CDR3 is TGTGCCAGCAGCGTCGGGGGGCCGAGCAATCAGCCCCAGCATTTT.

With respect to this clone: The identical CDR3 is also encoded by other nucleotide sequences in the sample. The V and J genes are TRBV19 and TRBJ1-1; D perhaps matches TRBD1 (5 bases). There are 14 residues in the CDR3. Trimming left V 6 bases short and J 0 bases short, with 11 bases between. Per germline, CDR1 LNHDA and CDR2 SQIVND (reference sequence). CDR3 residues: CASSLGQMNTEAFF. The CDR3 DNA sequence: TGTGCCAGTAGCCTGGGGCAGATGAACACTGAAGCTTTCTTT.

The V call is TRBV4-1, the J call TRBJ1-5; 8 nucleotides match TRBD1. The ends lost 0 bases at V and 5 bases at J; junction bases unmatched: 6. This CDR3 is 16 amino acids long. Germline assignment: CDR1 MGHRA and CDR2 YSYEKL. In DNA form, the CDR3 reads TGCGCCAGCAGCCAAGATTCGGCAGGGGGCCATCAGCCCCAGCATTTT. Protein product: CASSQDSAGGHQPQHF.

The chain is built from TRBV19 and TRBJ2-1; D might be TRBD1 (6 bases). Germline CDR1 is LNHDA and CDR2 is SQIVND (reference sequence). The CDR3 is 15 residues long. Trimming took off 3 bases at V and 5 bases at J, with 14 bases between the two ends. In nucleotides, the CDR3 is TGTGCCAGTAGTATTGGAGACAGGCCCCACAATGAGCAGTTCTTC. Its protein product is CASSIGDRPHNEQFF.

The chain employs TRBV19 and TRBJ2-7, with D possibly being TRBD2 (6 bases). Germline values: CDR1 LNHDA, CDR2 SQIVND (reference sequence). V dropped 7 bases and J dropped 0 bases, with 16 bases sitting between them. The CDR3 contains 15 residues. The CDR3 DNA is TGTGCCAGTACCCCCGCCGGGGGTCACTCCTACGAGCAGTACTTC. Translated, it gives CASTPAGGHSYEQYF.

The CDR3 loop reads CASSYSLAGSYEQYF. The CDR3 DNA reads TGTGCCAGCAGTTACTCCCTAGCGGGGTCCTACGAGCAGTACTTC. The chain has TRBV6-6 and TRBJ2-7; 9 positions match TRBD2. CDR1 and CDR2 from the germline V gene are MNHNY and SVGAGI (reference sequence). The length of the CDR3 is 15 residues. With 0 bases clipped from V and 1 base from J, the junction kept 1 base outside the gene matches.

The chain combines TRBV7-9 with TRBJ1-1; D is perhaps TRBD1 (5 bases). V shed 5 bases and J shed 3 bases, with 13 bases lying between them. Germline assignment: CDR1 SEHNR and CDR2 FQNEAQ (reference sequence). This CDR3 has 14 amino acids. Written as DNA, the CDR3 is TGTGCCAGCAGCCCTCAGGGAGGAGACACTGAAGCTTTCTTT. Translated, it gives CASSPQGGDTEAFF.

The rearrangement links TRBV11-2 to TRBJ1-3, with a weak D call TRBD1 (6 bases). The germline V gene encodes CDR1 SGHAT and CDR2 FQNNGV. This CDR3 has 16 residues. Trimming took 5 bases from V and 4 from J, leaving 18 bases between them. The chain's CDR3 is CASSPFAGASGNTIYF. The CDR3 DNA follows: TGTGCCAGCAGCCCGTTTGCAGGGGCGTCCGGAAACACCATATATTTT.